The table lists the clone carrying this TCR beta chain with a few counts. This record belongs to a study of cytomegalovirus exposure and HLA in healthy donors. The PCR made use of 60 Vbeta and 13 Jbeta primers. Produced via immunoSEQ multiplex PCR; TCRdb's table is partial and in-frame only. Of 130,000 or so clones in the sample, just over 65% were seen once. Germline V gene lookup returns CDR1 SGDLS and CDR2 YYNGEE. Trimming removed 4 bases from V and 9 bases from J; junction bases left unmatched: 2. This CDR3 is 11 amino acids long. Material for sequencing was PBMCs. V gene TRBV9 combines with J gene TRBJ1-2; 8 bases fit TRBD1. The sequence came from a woman aged 60-75 years in good health and CMV-seronegative. The CDR3 sequence: CASSRQGRYTF. The CDR3, as DNA: TGTGCCAGCAGCCGACAGGGGCGCTACACCTTC.